This T cell receptor (beta chain) was documented in a study of siplizumab effects on memory and regulatory T cells. Study findings and constraints: Only a minor fraction of alloreactive clones mapped to unstimulated subsets. Both greater diversity than memory cells and a major contribution to the alloresponse seemed to characterize naive T cells.

After removal of 5 bases from V and 2 bases from J, the junction contained 2 bases not matched to a gene. Germline-derived CDR1 and CDR2 are SGHNT and YENEEA. CDR3 length equals 13 residues. With regard to this clone: As yet, its antigen is unknown.

Per sample, 80,000 to 100,000 TCR templates underwent assay. TCRdb keeps only in-frame clones here, not all; method: immunoSEQ multiplex PCR. The data hold fewer than 80,000 clones, with roughly 93% observed a single time. The clonotype comes from a human donor in good health. This chain connects TRBV11-3 to TRBJ2-7; TRBD1 aligns across 8 bases. The sequenced sample was CD8+ T cells sorted from blood. The CDR3 DNA reads TGTGCCAGCAGCCGGGACAGGACCTACGAGCAGTACTTC. Residues: CASSRDRTYEQYF. The whole variable domain, remainder taken from reference TRBV11-3 and TRBJ2-7, is EAGVVQSPRYKIIEKKQPVAFWCNPISGHNTLYWYLQNLGQGPELLIRYENEEAVDDSQLPKDRFSAERLKGVDSTLKIQPAELGDSAVYLCASSRDRTYEQYFGPGTRLTVT.